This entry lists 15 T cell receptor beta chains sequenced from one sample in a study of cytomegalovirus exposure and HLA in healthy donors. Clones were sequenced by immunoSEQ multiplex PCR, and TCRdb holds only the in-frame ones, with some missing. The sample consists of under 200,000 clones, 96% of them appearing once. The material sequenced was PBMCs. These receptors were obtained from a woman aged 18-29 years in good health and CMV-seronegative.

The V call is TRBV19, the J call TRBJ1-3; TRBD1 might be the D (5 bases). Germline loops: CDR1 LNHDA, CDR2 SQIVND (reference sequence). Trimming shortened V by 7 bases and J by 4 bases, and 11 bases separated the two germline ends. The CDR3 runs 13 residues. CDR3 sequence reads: CASTRTSGNTIYF. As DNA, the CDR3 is TGTGCCAGTACCAGGACATCGGGAAACACCATATATTTT.

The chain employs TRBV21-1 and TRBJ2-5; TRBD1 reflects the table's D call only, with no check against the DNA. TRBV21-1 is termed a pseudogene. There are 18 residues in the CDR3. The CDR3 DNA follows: TGTGCCAGCAGCCCGCAGGGGGGCGGGACAAACTTCCAAGAGACCCAGTACTTC. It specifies CASSPQGGGTNFQETQYF.

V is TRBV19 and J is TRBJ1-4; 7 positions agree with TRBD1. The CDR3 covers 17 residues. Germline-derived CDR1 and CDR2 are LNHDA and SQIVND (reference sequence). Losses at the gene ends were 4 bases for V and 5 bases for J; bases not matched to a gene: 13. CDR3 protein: CASSNLGTVPQNEKLFF. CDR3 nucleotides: TGTGCCAGTAGTAACCTAGGGACAGTTCCGCAAAATGAAAAACTGTTTTTT.

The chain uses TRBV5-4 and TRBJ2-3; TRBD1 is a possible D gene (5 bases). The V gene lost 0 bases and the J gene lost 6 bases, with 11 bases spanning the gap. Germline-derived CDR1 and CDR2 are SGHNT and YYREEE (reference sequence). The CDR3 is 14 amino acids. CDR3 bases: TGTGCCAGCAGCTTGGATAGGGGTTTTGATACGCAGTATTTT. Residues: CASSLDRGFDTQYF.

The CDR3 DNA reads TGTGCCACCAGCAGAAGACAGGGGGCTGTTGAGCAGTTCTTC. Protein product: CATSRRQGAVEQFF. The rearrangement links TRBV15 to TRBJ2-1; 10 bases line up with TRBD1. V shed 2 bases and J 9 bases; nucleotides not matched to a gene: 4. CDR1 and CDR2 (germline): LNHNV, YYDKDF (reference sequence). This CDR3 is 14 amino acids long.

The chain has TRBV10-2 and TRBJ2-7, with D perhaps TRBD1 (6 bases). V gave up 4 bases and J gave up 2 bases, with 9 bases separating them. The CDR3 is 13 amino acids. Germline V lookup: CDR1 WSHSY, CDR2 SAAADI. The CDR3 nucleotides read TGCGCCAGCAGTGGGACAGTACCCTACGAGCAGTACTTC. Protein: CASSGTVPYEQYF.

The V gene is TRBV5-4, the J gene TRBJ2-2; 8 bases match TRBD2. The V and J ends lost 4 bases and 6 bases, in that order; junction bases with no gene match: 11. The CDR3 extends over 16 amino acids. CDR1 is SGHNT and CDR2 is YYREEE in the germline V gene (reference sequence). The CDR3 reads CASSPGWASGSGELFF. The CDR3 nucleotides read TGTGCCAGCAGCCCCGGGTGGGCTAGCGGGTCCGGGGAGCTGTTTTTT.

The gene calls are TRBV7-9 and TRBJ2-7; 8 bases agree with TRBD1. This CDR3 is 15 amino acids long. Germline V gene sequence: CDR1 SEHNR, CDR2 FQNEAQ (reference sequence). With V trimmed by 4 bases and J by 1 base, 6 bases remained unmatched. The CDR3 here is CASSYETGASYEQYF. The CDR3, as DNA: TGTGCCAGCAGCTATGAGACAGGGGCGTCCTACGAGCAGTACTTC.

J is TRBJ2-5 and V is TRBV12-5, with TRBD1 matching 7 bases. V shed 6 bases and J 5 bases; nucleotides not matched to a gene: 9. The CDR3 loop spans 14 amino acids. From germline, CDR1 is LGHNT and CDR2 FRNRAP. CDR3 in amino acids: CASGQGQLGETQYF. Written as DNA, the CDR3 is TGTGCTAGTGGCCAGGGACAGTTGGGGGAGACCCAGTACTTC.

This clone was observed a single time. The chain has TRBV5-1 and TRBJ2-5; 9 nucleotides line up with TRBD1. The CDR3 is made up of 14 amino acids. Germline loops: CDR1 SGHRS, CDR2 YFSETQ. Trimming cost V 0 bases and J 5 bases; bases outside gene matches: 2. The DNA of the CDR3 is TGCGCCAGCAGCTTGGGACAGGGGGTTGAGACCCAGTACTTC. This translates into CASSLGQGVETQYF.

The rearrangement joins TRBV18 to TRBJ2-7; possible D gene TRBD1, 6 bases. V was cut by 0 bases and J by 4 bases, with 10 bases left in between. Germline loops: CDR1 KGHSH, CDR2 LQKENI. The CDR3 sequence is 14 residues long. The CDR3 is CASSPPVGGYEQYF. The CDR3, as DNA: TGTGCCAGCTCACCACCGGTAGGGGGATACGAGCAGTACTTC.

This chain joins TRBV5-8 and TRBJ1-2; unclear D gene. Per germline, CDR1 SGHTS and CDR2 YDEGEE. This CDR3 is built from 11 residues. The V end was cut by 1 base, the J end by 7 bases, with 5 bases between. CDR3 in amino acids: CASSLWSGYTF. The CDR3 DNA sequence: TGTGCCAGCAGCTTGTGGAGTGGCTACACCTTC. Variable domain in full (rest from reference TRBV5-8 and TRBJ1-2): EAGVTQSPTHLIKTRGQQATLRCSPISGHTSVYWYQQALGLGLQFLLWYDEGEERNRGNFPPRFSGRQFPNYSSELNVNALELEDSALYLCASSLWSGYTFGSGTRLTVV.

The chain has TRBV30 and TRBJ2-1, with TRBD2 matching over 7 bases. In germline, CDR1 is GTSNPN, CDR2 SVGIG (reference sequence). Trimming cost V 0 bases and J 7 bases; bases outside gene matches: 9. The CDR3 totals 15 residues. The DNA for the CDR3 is TGTGCCTGGAGTGTAAACTGGGGGGGTTGGAATGAGCAGTTCTTC. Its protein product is CAWSVNWGGWNEQFF.

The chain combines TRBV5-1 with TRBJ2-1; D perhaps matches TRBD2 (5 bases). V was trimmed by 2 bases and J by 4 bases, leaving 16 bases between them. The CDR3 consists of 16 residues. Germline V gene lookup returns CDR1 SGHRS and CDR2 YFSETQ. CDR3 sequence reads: CASSFNRGGGYNEQFF. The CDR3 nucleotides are TGCGCCAGCAGCTTCAACCGGGGTGGTGGGTACAATGAGCAGTTCTTC.

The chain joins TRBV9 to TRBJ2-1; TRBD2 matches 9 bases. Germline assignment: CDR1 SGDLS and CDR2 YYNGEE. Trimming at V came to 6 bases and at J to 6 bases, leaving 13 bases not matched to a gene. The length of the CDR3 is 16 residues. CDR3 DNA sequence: TGTGCCAGCAACGCCGGAGGGGGACTAGCCGGCAATGAGCAGTTCTTC. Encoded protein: CASNAGGGLAGNEQFF. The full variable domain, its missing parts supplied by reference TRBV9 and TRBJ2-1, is DSGVTQTPKHLITATGQRVTLRCSPRSGDLSVYWYQQSLDQGLQFLIQYYNGEERAKGNILERFSAQQFPDLHSELNLSSLELGDSALYFCASNAGGGLAGNEQFFGPGTRLTVL.